The 17 T cell receptor beta chains below were found in one sample sequenced in a study of T cell responses to AZD1222 COVID-19 vaccine. Sequenced by immunoSEQ multiplex PCR; TCRdb stores in-frame clones only, minus some. The sample lists about 130,000 clones, 92% seen once, with 1.5% to 2% in the top ten. Source: peripheral blood, taken on day 0 of AZD1222 vaccination. These receptors all come from an adult in good health.

V and J are TRBV27 and TRBJ2-3, with 9 positions matching TRBD2. CDR3 length: 16 residues. The germline gives CDR1 MNHEY, CDR2 SMNVEV (reference sequence). V lost 0 bases and J lost 6; bases outside the gene matches: 7. This chain's CDR3 is CASSLSGRGGGDTQYF. The CDR3 nucleotides are TGTGCCAGCAGTTTATCGGGGCGGGGGGGCGGCGATACGCAGTATTTT.

This clone turned up a few times. The chain links TRBV27 to TRBJ2-1, with D perhaps matching TRBD1 (5 bases). From germline, CDR1 is MNHEY and CDR2 SMNVEV (reference sequence). This CDR3 contains 15 residues. With 11 bases removed from V and 2 bases from J, the gap between germline ends came to 19 bases. The CDR3 spells CASSGGQDTYNEQFF. CDR3 DNA: TGTGCCTCCTCGGGTGGGCAGGACACCTACAATGAGCAGTTCTTC.

The count of this clone is one. The chain combines TRBV3-1 (or the pseudogene TRBV3-2) with TRBJ2-2; the match to TRBD2 covers 8 bases. The CDR3 has 14 residues. The germline V gene encodes CDR1 LGHDT and CDR2 YNNKEL (reference sequence). Trimming took 1 base from V and 10 from J; bases not matched to a gene: 5. This chain's CDR3 is CASSQAGGPEELFF. CDR3 nucleotide sequence: TGTGCCAGCAGCCAAGCGGGGGGGCCAGAGGAGCTGTTTTTT.

The chain links TRBV3-1 (or the pseudogene TRBV3-2) to TRBJ2-7; no reliable D call. The CDR3 covers 13 residues. Germline CDR1 LGHDT, CDR2 YNNKEL (reference sequence). V was cut by 6 bases and J by 2 bases, with 11 bases left in between. This CDR3 reads CASRGYRPYEQYF. CDR3 nucleotides: TGTGCCAGCAGGGGATACCGCCCCTACGAGCAGTACTTC.

V and J are TRBV21-1 and TRBJ2-7; the D call of TRBD2 is as the table states it, not checked on the DNA. TRBV21-1 is deemed a pseudogene. This CDR3 is built from 17 residues. Here the CDR3 DNA reads TGTGCCAGCAGCAAATATCCTAGCGGGGGTGTCCCCTACGAGCAGTACTTC. This sequence encodes CASSKYPSGGVPYEQYF.

The chain carries TRBV27 and TRBJ2-5; 7 bases fit TRBD1. The trim removed 10 bases at V and 2 bases at J, leaving 7 bases unmatched. This CDR3 has 13 residues. The germline CDR1 and CDR2 sequences are MNHEY and SMNVEV (reference sequence). CDR3 sequence: CATKRDSQETQYF. For the CDR3, the DNA is TGTGCCACCAAACGGGACAGTCAAGAGACCCAGTACTTC.

This clone was seen just once. The rearrangement uses TRBV7-2 and TRBJ2-1; TRBD2 agrees at 13 bases. Germline V gene data show CDR1 as SGHTA and CDR2 as FQGNSA. The CDR3 contains 16 residues. Germline trimming cut 1 base from V and 6 bases from J; bases unmatched to any gene: 3. This chain's CDR3 is CASSLELAGGVNEQFF. In nucleotides, the CDR3 is TGTGCCAGCAGCTTAGAACTAGCGGGGGGGGTCAATGAGCAGTTCTTC.

The chain carries TRBV27 and TRBJ2-7; 7 nucleotides line up with TRBD1. J lost 3 bases, V lost 3 bases, and 5 bases had no gene match. The CDR3 covers 14 residues. Germline V gene data show CDR1 as MNHEY and CDR2 as SMNVEV (reference sequence). The CDR3 coding sequence is TGTGCCAGCAGTTTCGGGACAGAAGTCTACGAGCAGTACTTC. The encoded protein is CASSFGTEVYEQYF.

The gene calls are TRBV11-1 and TRBJ2-2, with D unclear. The CDR3 totals 16 residues. V dropped 5 bases and J dropped 3 bases, with 16 bases sitting between them. Germline CDR1 SGHAT, CDR2 FQDESV (reference sequence). This CDR3 is CASSPKAQSDTGELFF. In nucleotides, the CDR3 is TGTGCCAGCAGCCCGAAGGCTCAGTCGGACACCGGGGAGCTGTTTTTT.

V gene TRBV6-5 combines with J gene TRBJ2-5; the D gene is possibly TRBD2 (5 bases). Per the germline V gene, CDR1 is MNHEY and CDR2 is SVGAGI. Trimming took 6 bases from V and 2 from J, leaving 10 bases between them. There are 13 residues in the CDR3. The CDR3 sequence: CASRPGGQETQYF. The CDR3 DNA reads TGTGCCAGCAGACCAGGAGGTCAAGAGACCCAGTACTTC.

This chain connects TRBV24-1 to TRBJ2-7; 7 positions agree with TRBD1. The CDR3 runs 17 residues. The V gene's germline CDR1 is KGHDR and CDR2 SFDVKD. V was clipped by 5 bases and J by 5 bases; unmatched bases: 17. The CDR3 sequence: CATSVKGRRQGSDEQYF. In nucleotides, the CDR3 is TGTGCCACCAGTGTTAAGGGACGGAGACAGGGATCTGACGAGCAGTACTTC.

This clone was counted between two and nine times. This rearrangement joins TRBV2 to TRBJ2-3; 10 nucleotides align to TRBD2. The CDR3 runs to 15 residues. From germline, CDR1 is SNHLY and CDR2 FYNNEI. V lost 11 bases and J lost 1; bases outside the gene matches: 9. The CDR3 nucleotides are TGTGCCCACGGGACTCTAGCGGGGGGCACAGATACGCAGTATTTT. This translates into CAHGTLAGGTDTQYF.

The chain has TRBV7-3 and TRBJ2-3; 7 bases line up with TRBD2. Germline assignment: CDR1 SGHTA and CDR2 FQGTGA. V gave up 1 base and J gave up 4 bases; unmatched junction bases: 8. This CDR3 is built from 16 residues. The CDR3 is CASSLMGGGGPDTQYF. CDR3 nucleotides: TGTGCCAGCAGCTTAATGGGCGGGGGAGGTCCAGATACGCAGTATTTT.

V and J are TRBV5-4 and TRBJ1-2; TRBD1 aligns across 8 bases. Per the germline V gene, CDR1 is SGHNT and CDR2 is YYREEE (reference sequence). J was trimmed by 8 bases and V by 0 bases; bases with no gene match: 9. This CDR3 contains 15 residues. The CDR3 bases are TGTGCCAGCAGCTTGGATGGGGCAGGGGGCCGGGGCTACACCTTC. Translated: CASSLDGAGGRGYTF.

The rearrangement uses TRBV9 and TRBJ2-6; TRBD1 matches 8 bases. This CDR3 has 20 amino acids. CDR1 and CDR2 from the germline V gene are SGDLS and YYNGEE. V lost 4 bases, J lost 1 base, and 16 bases stayed unmatched. CDR3 DNA: TGTGCCAGCAGCCAACCTCCCGGGGGACAGGCCTTATCTGGGGCCAACGTCCTGACTTTC. It specifies CASSQPPGGQALSGANVLTF.

This clone was seen only once. The rearrangement joins TRBV2 to TRBJ1-1; 7 nucleotides match TRBD1. Germline values: CDR1 SNHLY, CDR2 FYNNEI. This CDR3 region has 13 residues. V was clipped by 6 bases and J by 2 bases; unmatched bases: 3. The DNA of the CDR3 is TGTGCCAGCAGAAGGACAGGAAACACTGAAGCTTTCTTT. Translated: CASRRTGNTEAFF.

This chain uses TRBV29-1 with TRBJ1-2; tentatively, D is TRBD1 (5 bases). Per germline, CDR1 SQVTM and CDR2 ANQGSEA. V lost 0 bases, J lost 6 bases, and 14 bases lay in between. The CDR3 loop spans 14 amino acids. The CDR3: CSVEDQGYRNGYTF. The CDR3 DNA is TGCAGCGTTGAAGATCAGGGTTACAGGAATGGCTACACCTTC.